This TCR beta chain was profiled in a study of beta chain features in type 1 diabetes. Study-wide results and limits: Type 1 diabetes patients had fewer VDJ junction insertions and more deletions. Compared with healthy donors, patients appeared to share more similar naive, central memory and regulatory TCRB repertoires.

The entirety of the isolated RNA underwent reverse transcription, so expressed TCRB transcripts were sequenced. This table comes from immunoSEQ multiplex PCR, and its TCRdb copy is limited to in-frame clones, with some not included. The sample has some 410,000 clones; over 11% are singletons. On this clone itself: The antigen is unknown.

Via CD45RO/CCR7/CD25/CD127/CD95/CD27, cells of the CD4+ naive, central memory, regulatory and stem cell-like memory subsets were sorted. The sequenced material came from naive CD4+ T cells from blood. The sequence derives from a young man in good health.

CDR3 in amino acids: CASSFSWGWDNEQFF. The CDR3 bases are TGTGCCAGCAGCTTTTCATGGGGCTGGGACAATGAGCAGTTCTTC. The rearrangement links TRBV5-6 to TRBJ2-1; D is possibly TRBD1 (5 bases). The V end was cut by 2 bases, the J end by 5 bases, with 14 bases between. The V gene's germline CDR1 is SGHDT and CDR2 YYEEEE. This CDR3 has 15 amino acids.